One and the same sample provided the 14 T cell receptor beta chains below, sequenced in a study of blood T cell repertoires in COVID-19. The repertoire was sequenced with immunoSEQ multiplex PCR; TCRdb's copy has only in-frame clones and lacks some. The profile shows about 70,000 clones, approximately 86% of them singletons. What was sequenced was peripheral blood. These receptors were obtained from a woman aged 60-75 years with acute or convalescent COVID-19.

CDR3 in DNA: TGTGCCAGCAGTCCCACTAGCGGGGGCACAGATACGCAGTATTTT. It translates to CASSPTSGGTDTQYF. The rearrangement uses TRBV28 and TRBJ2-3, with TRBD2 matching 10 bases. The J segment lost 1 base and the V segment lost 5 bases, leaving 3 bases of the junction unmatched. This CDR3 is 15 amino acids long. CDR1 MDHEN and CDR2 SYDVKM come from the germline V gene.

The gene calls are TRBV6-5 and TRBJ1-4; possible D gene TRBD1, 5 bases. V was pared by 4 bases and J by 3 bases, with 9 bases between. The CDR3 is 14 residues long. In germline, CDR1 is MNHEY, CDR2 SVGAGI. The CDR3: CASSSGAANEKLFF. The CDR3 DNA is TGTGCCAGCAGTTCTGGGGCAGCTAATGAAAAACTGTTTTTT.

The CDR3 loop is CATSDLQRGGSLNEQFF. In DNA, the CDR3 is TGTGCCACCAGTGATCTCCAGCGGGGGGGAAGTTTAAATGAGCAGTTCTTC. The chain employs TRBV24-1 and TRBJ2-1, with TRBD2 identical over 10 bases. J was trimmed by 7 bases and V by 3 bases; bases with no gene match: 11. The CDR3 has 17 amino acids. In germline, CDR1 is KGHDR, CDR2 SFDVKD.

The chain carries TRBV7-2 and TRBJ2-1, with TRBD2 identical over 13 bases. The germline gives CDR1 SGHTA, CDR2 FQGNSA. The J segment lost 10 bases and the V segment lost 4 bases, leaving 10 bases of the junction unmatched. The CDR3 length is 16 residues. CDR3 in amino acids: CASSSRTSGGRGEQFF. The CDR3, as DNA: TGTGCCAGCAGCTCGAGGACTAGCGGGGGCCGGGGAGAGCAGTTCTTC. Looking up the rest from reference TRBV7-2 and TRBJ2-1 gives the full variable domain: GAGVSQSPSNKVTEKGKDVELRCDPISGHTALYWYRQSLGQGLEFLIYFQGNSAPDKSGLPSDRFSAERTGGSVSTLTIQRTQQEDSAVYLCASSSRTSGGRGEQFFGPGTRLTVL.

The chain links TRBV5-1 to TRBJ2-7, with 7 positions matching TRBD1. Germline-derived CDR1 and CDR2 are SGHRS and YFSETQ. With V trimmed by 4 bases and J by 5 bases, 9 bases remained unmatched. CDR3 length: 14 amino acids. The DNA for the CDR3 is TGCGCCAGCAGCGCCCCCGACAGGGTCCACGAGCAGTACTTC. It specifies CASSAPDRVHEQYF.

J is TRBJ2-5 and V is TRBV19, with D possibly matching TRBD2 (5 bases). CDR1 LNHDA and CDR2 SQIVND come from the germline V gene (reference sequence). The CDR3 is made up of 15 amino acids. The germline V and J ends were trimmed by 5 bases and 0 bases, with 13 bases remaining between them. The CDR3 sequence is CASSPGKGYQETQYF. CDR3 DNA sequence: TGTGCCAGTAGTCCGGGAAAAGGGTACCAAGAGACCCAGTACTTC.

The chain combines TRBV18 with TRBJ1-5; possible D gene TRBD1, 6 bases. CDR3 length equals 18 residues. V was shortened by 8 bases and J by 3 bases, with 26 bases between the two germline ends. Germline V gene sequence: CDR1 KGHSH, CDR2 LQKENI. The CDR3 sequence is CASPPGQTDNPHNQPQHF. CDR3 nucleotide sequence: TGTGCCAGCCCGCCCGGACAGACCGATAATCCTCACAATCAGCCCCAGCATTTT.

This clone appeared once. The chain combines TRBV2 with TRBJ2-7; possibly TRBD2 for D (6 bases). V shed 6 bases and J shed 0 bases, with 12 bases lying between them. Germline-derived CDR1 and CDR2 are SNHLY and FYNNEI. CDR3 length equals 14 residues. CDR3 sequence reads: CASRRELSSYEQYF. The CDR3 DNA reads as TGTGCCAGCAGGCGGGAATTAAGCTCCTACGAGCAGTACTTC.

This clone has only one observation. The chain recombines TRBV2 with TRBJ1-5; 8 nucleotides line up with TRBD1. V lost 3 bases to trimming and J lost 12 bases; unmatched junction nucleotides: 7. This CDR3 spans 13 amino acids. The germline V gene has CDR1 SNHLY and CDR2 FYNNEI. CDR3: CASSEDRVGLQHF. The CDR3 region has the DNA TGTGCCAGCAGTGAGGACAGGGTGGGGCTCCAGCATTTT.

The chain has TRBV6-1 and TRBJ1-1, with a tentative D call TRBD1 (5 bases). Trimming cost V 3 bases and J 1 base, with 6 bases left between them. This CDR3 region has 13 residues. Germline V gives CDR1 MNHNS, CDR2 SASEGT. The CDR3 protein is CASSDRANTEAFF. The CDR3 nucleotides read TGTGCCAGCAGTGACAGGGCGAACACTGAAGCTTTCTTT.

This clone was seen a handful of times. CDR3 nucleotide sequence: TGCGCCAGCAGTCGGACAGGGTCCTACGAGCAGTACTTC. This translates into CASSRTGSYEQYF. The J gene is TRBJ2-7, the V gene TRBV10-1, with TRBD1 identical over 8 bases. The J segment lost 1 base and the V segment lost 5 bases, leaving 1 base of the junction unmatched. CDR1 is WNHNN and CDR2 is SYGVQD in the germline V gene (reference sequence). The CDR3 is 13 amino acids.

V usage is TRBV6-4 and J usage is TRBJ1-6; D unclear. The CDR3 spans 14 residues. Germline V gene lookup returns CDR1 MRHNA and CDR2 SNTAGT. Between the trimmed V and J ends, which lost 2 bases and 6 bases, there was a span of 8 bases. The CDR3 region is CASSDRHINSPLHF. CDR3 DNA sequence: TGTGCCAGCAGTGACCGACATATTAATTCACCCCTCCACTTT.

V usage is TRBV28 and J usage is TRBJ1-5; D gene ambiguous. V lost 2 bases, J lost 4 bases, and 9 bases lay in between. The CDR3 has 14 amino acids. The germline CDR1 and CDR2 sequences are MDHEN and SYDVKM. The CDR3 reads CASSLHDRNQPQHF. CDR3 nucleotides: TGTGCCAGCAGTTTACACGATAGAAATCAGCCCCAGCATTTT.

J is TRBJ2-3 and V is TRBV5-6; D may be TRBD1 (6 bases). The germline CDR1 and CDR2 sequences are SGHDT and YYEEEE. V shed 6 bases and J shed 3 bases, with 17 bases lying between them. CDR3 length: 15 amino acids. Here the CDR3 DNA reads TGTGCCAGCACCCCCGGGCCGAGGGGGACAGATACGCAGTATTTT. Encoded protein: CASTPGPRGTDTQYF.